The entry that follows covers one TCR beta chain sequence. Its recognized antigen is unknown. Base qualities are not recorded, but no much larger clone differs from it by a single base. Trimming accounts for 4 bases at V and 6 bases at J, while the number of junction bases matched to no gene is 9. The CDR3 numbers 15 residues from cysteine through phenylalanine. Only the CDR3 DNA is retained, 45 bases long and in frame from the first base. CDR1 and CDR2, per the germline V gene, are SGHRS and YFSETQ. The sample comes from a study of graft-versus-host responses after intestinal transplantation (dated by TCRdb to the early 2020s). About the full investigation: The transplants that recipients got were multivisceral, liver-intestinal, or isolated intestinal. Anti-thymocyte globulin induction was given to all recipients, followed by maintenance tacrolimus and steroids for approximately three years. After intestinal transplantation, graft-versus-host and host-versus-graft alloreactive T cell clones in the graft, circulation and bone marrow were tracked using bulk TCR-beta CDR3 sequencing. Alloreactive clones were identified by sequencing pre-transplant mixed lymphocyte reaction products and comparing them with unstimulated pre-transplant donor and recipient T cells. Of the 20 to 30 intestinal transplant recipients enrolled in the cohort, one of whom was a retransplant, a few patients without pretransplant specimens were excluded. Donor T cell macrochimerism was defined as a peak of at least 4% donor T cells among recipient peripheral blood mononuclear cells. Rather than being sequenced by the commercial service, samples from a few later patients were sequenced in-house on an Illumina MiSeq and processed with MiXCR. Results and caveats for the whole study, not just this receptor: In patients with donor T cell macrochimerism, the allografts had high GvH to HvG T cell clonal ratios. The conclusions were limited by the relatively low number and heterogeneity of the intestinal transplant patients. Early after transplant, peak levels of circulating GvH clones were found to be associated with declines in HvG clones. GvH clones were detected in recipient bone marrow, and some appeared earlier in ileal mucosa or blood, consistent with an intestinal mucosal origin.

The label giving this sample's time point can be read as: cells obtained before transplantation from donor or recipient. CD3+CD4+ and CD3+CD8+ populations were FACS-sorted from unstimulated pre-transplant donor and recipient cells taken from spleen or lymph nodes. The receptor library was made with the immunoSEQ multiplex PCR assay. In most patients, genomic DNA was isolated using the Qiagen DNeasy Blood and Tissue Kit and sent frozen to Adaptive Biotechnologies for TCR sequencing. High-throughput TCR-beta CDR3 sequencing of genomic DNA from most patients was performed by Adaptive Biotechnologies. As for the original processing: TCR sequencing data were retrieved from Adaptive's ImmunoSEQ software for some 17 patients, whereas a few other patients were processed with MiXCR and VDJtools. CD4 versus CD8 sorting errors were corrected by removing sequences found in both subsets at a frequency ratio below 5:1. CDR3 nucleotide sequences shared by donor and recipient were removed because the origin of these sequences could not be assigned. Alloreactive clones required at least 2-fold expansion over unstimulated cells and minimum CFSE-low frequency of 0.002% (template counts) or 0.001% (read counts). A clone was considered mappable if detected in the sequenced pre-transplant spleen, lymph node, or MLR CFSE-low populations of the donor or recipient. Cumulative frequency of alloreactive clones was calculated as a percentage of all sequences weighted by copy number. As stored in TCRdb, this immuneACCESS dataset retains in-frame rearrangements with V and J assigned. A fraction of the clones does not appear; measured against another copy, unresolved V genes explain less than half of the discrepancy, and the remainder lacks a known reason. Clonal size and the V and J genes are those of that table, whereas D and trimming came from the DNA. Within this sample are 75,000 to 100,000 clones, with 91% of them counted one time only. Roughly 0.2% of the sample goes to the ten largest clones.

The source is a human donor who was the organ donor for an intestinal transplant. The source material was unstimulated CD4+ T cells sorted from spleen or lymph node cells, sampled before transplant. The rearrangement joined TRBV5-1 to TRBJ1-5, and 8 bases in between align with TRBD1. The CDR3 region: CASSMTGDERQPQHF. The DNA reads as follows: TGCGCCAGCAGCATGACAGGGGACGAACGTCAGCCCCAGCATTTT.